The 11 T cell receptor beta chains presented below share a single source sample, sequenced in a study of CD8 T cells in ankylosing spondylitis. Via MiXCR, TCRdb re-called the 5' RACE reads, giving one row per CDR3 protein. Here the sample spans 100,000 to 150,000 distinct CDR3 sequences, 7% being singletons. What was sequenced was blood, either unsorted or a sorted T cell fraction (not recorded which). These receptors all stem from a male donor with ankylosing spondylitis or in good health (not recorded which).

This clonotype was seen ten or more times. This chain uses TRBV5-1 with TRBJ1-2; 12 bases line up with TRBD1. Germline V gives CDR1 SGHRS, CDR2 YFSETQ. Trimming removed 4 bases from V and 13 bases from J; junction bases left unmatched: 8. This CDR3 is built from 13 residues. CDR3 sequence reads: CASSNPGQGASTF. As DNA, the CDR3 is TGCGCCAGCAGCAACCCGGGACAGGGGGCTTCCACCTTC.

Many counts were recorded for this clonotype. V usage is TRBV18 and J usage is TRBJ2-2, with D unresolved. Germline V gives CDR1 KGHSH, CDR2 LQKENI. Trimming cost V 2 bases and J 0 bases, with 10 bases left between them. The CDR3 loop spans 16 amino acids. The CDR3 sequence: CASSPREDPNTGELFF. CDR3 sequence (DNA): TGTGCCAGCTCACCAAGAGAGGACCCGAACACCGGGGAGCTGTTTTTT.

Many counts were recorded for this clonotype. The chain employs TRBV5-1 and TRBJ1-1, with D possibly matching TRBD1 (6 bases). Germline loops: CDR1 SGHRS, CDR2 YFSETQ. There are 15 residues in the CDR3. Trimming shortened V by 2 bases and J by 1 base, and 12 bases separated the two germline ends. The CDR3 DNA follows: TGCGCCAGCAGCTTTGTTCCAGGGGAGAACACTGAAGCTTTCTTT. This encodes CASSFVPGENTEAFF.

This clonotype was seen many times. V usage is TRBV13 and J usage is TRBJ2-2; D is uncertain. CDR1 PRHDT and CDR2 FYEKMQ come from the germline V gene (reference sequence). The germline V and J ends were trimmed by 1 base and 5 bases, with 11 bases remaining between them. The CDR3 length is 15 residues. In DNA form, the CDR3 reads TGTGCCAGCAGCTTAGAGGCCCAAAAGACCGGGGAGCTGTTTTTT. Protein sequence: CASSLEAQKTGELFF.

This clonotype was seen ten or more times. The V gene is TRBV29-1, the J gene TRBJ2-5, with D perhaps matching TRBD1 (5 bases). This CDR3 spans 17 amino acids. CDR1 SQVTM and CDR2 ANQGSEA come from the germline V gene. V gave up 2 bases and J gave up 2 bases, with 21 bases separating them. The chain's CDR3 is CSVESRGHHIPQETQYF. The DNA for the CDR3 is TGCAGCGTTGAATCACGCGGACACCACATTCCTCAAGAGACCCAGTACTTC.

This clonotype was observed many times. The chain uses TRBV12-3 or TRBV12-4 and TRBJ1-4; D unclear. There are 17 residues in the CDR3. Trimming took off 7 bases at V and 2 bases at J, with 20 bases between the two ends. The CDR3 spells CASTTRRSLGTNEKLFF. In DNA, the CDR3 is TGTGCCAGCACCACGAGGCGGAGCCTGGGGACTAATGAAAAACTGTTTTTT.

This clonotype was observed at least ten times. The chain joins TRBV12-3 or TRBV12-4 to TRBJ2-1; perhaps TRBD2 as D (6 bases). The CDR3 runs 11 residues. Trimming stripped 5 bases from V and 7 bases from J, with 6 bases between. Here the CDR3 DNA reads TGTGCCAGCAGTGGGGGGAATGAGCAGTTCTTC. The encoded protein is CASSGGNEQFF.

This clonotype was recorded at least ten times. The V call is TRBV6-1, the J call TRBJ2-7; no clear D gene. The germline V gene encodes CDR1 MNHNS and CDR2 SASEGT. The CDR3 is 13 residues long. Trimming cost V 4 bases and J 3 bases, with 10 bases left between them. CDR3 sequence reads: CASSAQEIYEQYF. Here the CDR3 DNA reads TGTGCCAGCAGTGCCCAGGAAATCTACGAGCAGTACTTC.

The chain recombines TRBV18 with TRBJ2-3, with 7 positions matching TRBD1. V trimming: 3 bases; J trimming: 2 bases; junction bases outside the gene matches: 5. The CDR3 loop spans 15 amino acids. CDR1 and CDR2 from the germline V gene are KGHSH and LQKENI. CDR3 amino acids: CASSPPTGHTDTQYF. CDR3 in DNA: TGTGCCAGCTCACCCCCGACAGGGCACACAGATACGCAGTATTTT.

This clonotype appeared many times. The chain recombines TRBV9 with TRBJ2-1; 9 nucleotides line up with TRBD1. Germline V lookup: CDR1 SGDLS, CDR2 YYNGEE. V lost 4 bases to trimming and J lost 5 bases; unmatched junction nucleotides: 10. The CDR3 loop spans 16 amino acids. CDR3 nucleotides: TGTGCCAGCAGCCCCCAAGGGACAGGGACGGACAATGAGCAGTTCTTC. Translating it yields CASSPQGTGTDNEQFF.

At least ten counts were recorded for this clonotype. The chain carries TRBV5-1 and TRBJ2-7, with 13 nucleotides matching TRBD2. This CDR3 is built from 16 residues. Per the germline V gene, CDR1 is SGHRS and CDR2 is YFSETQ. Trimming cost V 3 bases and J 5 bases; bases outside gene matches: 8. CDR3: CASSYGLAGVFDEQYF. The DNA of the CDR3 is TGCGCCAGCAGCTACGGACTAGCGGGAGTATTTGACGAGCAGTACTTC.